One sample yielded the 25 T cell receptor beta chains listed below, sequenced in a study of control samples from healthy donors and cancer patients. Assay used: immunoSEQ multiplex PCR; TCRdb lists only in-frame clones, some missing. Among 100,000 to 150,000 clones, around 94% were seen once, and the ten largest hold 0.58%. The specimen sequenced was PBMCs. The receptors here all came from a man older than 75 with head and neck cancer.

The chain uses TRBV5-4 and TRBJ1-2; TRBD1 might be the D (5 bases). This CDR3 contains 16 residues. V was cut by 4 bases and J by 7 bases, with 23 bases left in between. The germline V gene encodes CDR1 SGHNT and CDR2 YYREEE (reference sequence). CDR3 in amino acids: CASSIGGGAQSGGYTF. The CDR3 coding sequence is TGTGCCAGCAGCATCGGGGGAGGGGCCCAGTCTGGTGGCTACACCTTC.

This chain connects TRBV20-1 to TRBJ1-2, with a tentative D call TRBD1 (5 bases). This CDR3 has 15 residues. The V and J ends lost 3 bases and 3 bases respectively, with 17 bases between them. In germline, CDR1 is DFQATT, CDR2 SNEGSKA (reference sequence). The CDR3 is CSASVGDGAYYGYTF. CDR3 in DNA: TGCAGTGCTAGTGTGGGGGATGGCGCCTACTATGGCTACACCTTC.

This clone was observed a single time. The rearrangement joins TRBV27 to TRBJ1-2; 8 bases agree with TRBD1. Germline trimming cut 4 bases from V and 6 bases from J; bases unmatched to any gene: 4. The germline CDR1 and CDR2 sequences are MNHEY and SMNVEV (reference sequence). This CDR3 contains 13 residues. CDR3 sequence (DNA): TGTGCCAGCAGTTCCGGACAGGGCGATGGCTACACCTTC. Translated, it gives CASSSGQGDGYTF.

V gene TRBV2 combines with J gene TRBJ1-6, with a tentative D call TRBD1 (6 bases). There are 15 residues in the CDR3. V dropped 6 bases and J dropped 5 bases, with 14 bases sitting between them. The germline gives CDR1 SNHLY, CDR2 FYNNEI. The CDR3 DNA is TGTGCCAGCAGCGGAGGACAGATCGATAATTCACCCCTCCACTTT. It is translated as CASSGGQIDNSPLHF. Full variable domain (missing parts from reference TRBV2 and TRBJ1-6): EPEVTQTPSHQVTQMGQEVILRCVPISNHLYFYWYRQILGQKVEFLVSFYNNEISEKSEIFDDQFSVERPDGSNFTLKIRSTKLEDSAMYFCASSGGQIDNSPLHFGNGTRLTVT.

There are a few counts of this clone. V is TRBV6-6 and J is TRBJ1-5; weak D call: TRBD1 (6 bases). CDR1 and CDR2 (germline): MNHNY, SVGAGI (reference sequence). The CDR3 consists of 13 residues. V lost 4 bases to trimming and J lost 10 bases, with 14 bases between them. CDR3 coding DNA: TGTGCCAGCAGTTTTGGGGGCTCAGGCCCCCAGCATTTT. It encodes CASSFGGSGPQHF.

The sample holds one count of this clone. The genes are TRBV5-4 and TRBJ2-7; D gene ambiguous. This CDR3 is built from 15 residues. CDR1 and CDR2 (germline): SGHNT, YYREEE (reference sequence). V lost 0 bases, J lost 9 bases, and 19 bases lay in between. As DNA, the CDR3 is TGTGCCAGCAGCTTGGCCGGGCAATCGCCGAAAATGCAGTACTTC. Its translation: CASSLAGQSPKMQYF.

This rearrangement joins TRBV4-2 to TRBJ1-4; maybe TRBD1 (5 bases). V was clipped by 4 bases and J by 5 bases, with 23 bases between them. CDR1 and CDR2 (germline): LGHNA, YNFKEQ. CDR3 length: 18 amino acids. The CDR3 DNA is TGTGCCAGCAGCCGAAGGACGGAAGTTCAGGGCCCGAATGAAAAACTGTTTTTT. Translation gives CASSRRTEVQGPNEKLFF.

V is TRBV7-2 and J is TRBJ2-7; TRBD2 aligns across 11 bases. V was pared by 6 bases and J by 3 bases, with 4 bases of the junction left unmatched. The CDR3 has 14 amino acids. Germline V lookup: CDR1 SGHTA, CDR2 FQGNSA. Written as DNA, the CDR3 is TGTGCCAGCAGATCCGGGACTAGCGGCTACGAGCAGTACTTC. Its translation is CASRSGTSGYEQYF. Full variable domain (remainder filled in from reference TRBV7-2 and TRBJ2-7): GAGVSQSPSNKVTEKGKDVELRCDPISGHTALYWYRQSLGQGLEFLIYFQGNSAPDKSGLPSDRFSAERTGGSVSTLTIQRTQQEDSAVYLCASRSGTSGYEQYFGPGTRLTVT.

CDR3 in amino acids: CASSHHPNRDTIYF. The DNA for the CDR3 is TGCGCCAGCAGCCACCATCCAAACAGGGACACCATATATTTT. The chain has TRBV4-3 and TRBJ1-3; weak D call: TRBD1 (6 bases). This CDR3 contains 14 residues. V lost 3 bases to trimming and J lost 8 bases, with 14 bases between them. The germline V gene has CDR1 LGHNA and CDR2 YSLEER.

This chain uses TRBV29-1 with TRBJ1-5, with 7 bases aligning to TRBD1. Germline values: CDR1 SQVTM, CDR2 ANQGSEA. There are 13 residues in the CDR3. V lost 7 bases, J lost 6 bases, and 9 bases stayed unmatched. Here the CDR3 reads CSASTGVSQPQHF. The CDR3 DNA reads TGCAGCGCCAGCACAGGGGTAAGTCAGCCCCAGCATTTT.

The chain employs TRBV19 and TRBJ1-1, with TRBD1 as a possible D gene (5 bases). Deletions cut 0 bases from V and 9 bases from J, with 14 bases between. The V gene's germline CDR1 is LNHDA and CDR2 SQIVND (reference sequence). The CDR3 consists of 14 residues. The chain's CDR3 is CASSIDRQTHQAFF. The CDR3 nucleotides are TGTGCCAGTAGTATAGATCGACAGACTCATCAAGCTTTCTTT.

This clone was counted once. This rearrangement joins TRBV5-5 to TRBJ2-5; possibly TRBD1 for D (5 bases). Trimming cost V 4 bases and J 5 bases, with 27 bases left between them. The CDR3 covers 18 residues. Per germline, CDR1 SGHKS and CDR2 YYEKEE (reference sequence). The CDR3 reads CASSPPSTHGPPGETQYF. CDR3 coding DNA: TGTGCCAGCAGCCCTCCTTCAACACATGGGCCCCCAGGGGAGACCCAGTACTTC.

This clone has a single count. This chain links TRBV7-9 with TRBJ1-2; 10 bases line up with TRBD1. CDR3 length equals 15 residues. The trim removed 1 base at V and 3 bases at J, leaving 2 bases unmatched. Germline CDR1 and CDR2: SEHNR and FQNEAQ (reference sequence). This chain's CDR3 is CASSLVGTGDYGYTF. The CDR3 nucleotides are TGTGCCAGCAGCTTAGTAGGGACAGGGGACTATGGCTACACCTTC.

The chain couples TRBV30 to TRBJ1-3; D remains unclear. With 0 bases removed from V and 11 bases from J, the gap between germline ends came to 14 bases. CDR1 is GTSNPN, CDR2 SVGIG, per germline (reference sequence). This CDR3 spans 13 amino acids. CDR3 amino acids: CAWSVRGDAAIYF. The CDR3 region has the DNA TGTGCCTGGAGTGTACGGGGAGACGCCGCCATATATTTT.

The chain recombines TRBV7-8 with TRBJ2-5; D is possibly TRBD2 (7 bases). V dropped 5 bases and J dropped 6 bases, with 22 bases sitting between them. The germline gives CDR1 SGHVS, CDR2 FQNEAQ. The CDR3 length is 16 residues. CDR3 in DNA: TGTGCCAGCAGCCAATGGGGTAGGGGGGGCGGAAAGACCCAGTACTTC. It yields the protein CASSQWGRGGGKTQYF.

The V gene is TRBV6-1, the J gene TRBJ1-2; possibly TRBD1 for D (5 bases). This CDR3 comprises 15 residues. With 0 bases removed from V and 6 bases from J, the gap between germline ends came to 14 bases. CDR1 and CDR2 (germline): MNHNS, SASEGT. CDR3 coding DNA: TGTGCCAGCAGTGAAGCACCCAGGGAAGGAAATGGCTACACCTTC. Amino acids: CASSEAPREGNGYTF.

The chain links TRBV4-3 to TRBJ2-7; 10 bases align to TRBD2. CDR3 length: 16 residues. With 4 bases clipped from V and 1 base from J, the junction kept 7 bases outside the gene matches. Germline assignment: CDR1 LGHNA and CDR2 YSLEER. The CDR3 DNA reads as TGCGCCAGCAGCCGACGACTAGCGGGTCCATCCTACGAGCAGTACTTC. Encoded protein: CASSRRLAGPSYEQYF.

The chain employs TRBV19 and TRBJ2-2, with TRBD1 identical over 8 bases. V was pared by 8 bases and J by 4 bases, with 6 bases of the junction left unmatched. The germline gives CDR1 LNHDA, CDR2 SQIVND (reference sequence). The CDR3 has 14 residues. The CDR3 DNA reads as TGTGCCAGTCGGGAGACAGGGGTCACCGGGGAGCTGTTTTTT. Protein product: CASRETGVTGELFF.

The chain recombines TRBV5-4 with TRBJ2-1; TRBD1 agrees at 8 bases. The CDR3 sequence is 15 residues long. Trimming at V came to 3 bases and at J to 3 bases, leaving 5 bases not matched to a gene. Germline-derived CDR1 and CDR2 are SGHNT and YYREEE (reference sequence). Here the CDR3 reads CASSYGQGVYNEQFF. Written as DNA, the CDR3 is TGTGCCAGCAGCTACGGACAGGGAGTCTACAATGAGCAGTTCTTC.

A single count supports this clone. The V gene is TRBV6-4, the J gene TRBJ1-1; D unresolved. The germline V gene has CDR1 MRHNA and CDR2 SNTAGT. This CDR3 has 13 residues. The V end was cut by 2 bases, the J end by 8 bases, with 12 bases between. The CDR3 loop is CASSDRTEEEAFF. The CDR3 DNA follows: TGTGCCAGCAGTGACAGGACGGAAGAAGAAGCTTTCTTT.

The rearrangement uses TRBV5-1 and TRBJ2-7; unclear D gene. Germline V CDR1 and CDR2: SGHRS, YFSETQ. Trimming pared 0 bases from V and 0 bases from J, leaving 7 bases between. The CDR3 runs to 14 residues. CDR3 DNA sequence: TGCGCCAGCAGCTTGGCTACTCCCTCCTACGAGCAGTACTTC. Translating it yields CASSLATPSYEQYF.

V gene TRBV29-1 combines with J gene TRBJ2-1; possibly TRBD1 or TRBD2 for D (6 bases each). Looked up from germline, CDR1 is SQVTM and CDR2 is ANQGSEA. This CDR3 spans 14 amino acids. The germline V and J ends were trimmed by 6 bases and 2 bases, with 14 bases remaining between them. This CDR3 reads CSVGGRGPYNEQFF. The CDR3 DNA reads TGCAGCGTGGGGGGCAGGGGACCCTACAATGAGCAGTTCTTC.

The sample holds one count of this clone. The J gene is TRBJ2-5, the V gene TRBV7-8; 9 nucleotides agree with TRBD1. Trimming removed 10 bases from V and 5 bases from J; junction bases left unmatched: 14. CDR3 length: 15 amino acids. Germline V gene lookup returns CDR1 SGHVS and CDR2 FQNEAQ. The CDR3 sequence is CATSPGTGYRETQYF. Here the CDR3 DNA reads TGTGCCACCAGTCCGGGGACAGGGTATAGGGAGACCCAGTACTTC.

The chain employs TRBV30 and TRBJ2-3; no firm D call. The CDR3 is 13 amino acids. Germline-derived CDR1 and CDR2 are GTSNPN and SVGIG (reference sequence). Trimming cost V 1 base and J 0 bases, with 5 bases left between them. The CDR3 bases are TGTGCCTGGAGTGACTGGAGCACAGATACGCAGTATTTT. Translated, it gives CAWSDWSTDTQYF.

The CDR3 loop is CAWSHYQRGGRDTQYF. CDR3 DNA: TGTGCCTGGAGTCACTACCAGCGGGGGGGCCGTGATACGCAGTATTTT. The chain employs TRBV30 and TRBJ2-3, with 10 bases identical to TRBD2. Germline CDR1 and CDR2: GTSNPN and SVGIG (reference sequence). With 2 bases clipped from V and 6 bases from J, the junction kept 11 bases outside the gene matches. CDR3 length equals 16 residues.